Below, 12 T cell receptor beta chains from the same sample are listed, as sequenced in a study of tumor and adjacent non-tumor tissue in lung cancer. TCRbeta libraries were built with three rounds of nested PCR, modified from ARM-PCR. One entry per CDR3 protein results from TCRdb running MiXCR on the multiplex PCR reads. Of 120,000 to 150,000 distinct CDR3 sequences in the sample, 60% to 70% were seen once. The template was RNA from unsorted bulk tissue. Sequenced sample: lung tumor tissue. These TCRs come from a man aged 55-75 years with small cell lung cancer.

V and J are TRBV6-1 and TRBJ2-7; TRBD1 aligns across 9 bases. Germline V gene sequence: CDR1 MNHNS, CDR2 SASEGT. CDR3 length equals 15 residues. Germline trimming cut 6 bases from V and 4 bases from J; bases unmatched to any gene: 10. The CDR3 DNA is TGTGCCAGCAGAGCCATACCGGGACAGGGTTACGAGCAGTACTTC. Translating it yields CASRAIPGQGYEQYF.

The CDR3 here is CASSLAAGNSNQPQHF. CDR3 DNA sequence: TGTGCCAGCAGTTTAGCGGCAGGAAATAGCAATCAGCCCCAGCATTTT. The chain is built from TRBV12-3 or TRBV12-4 and TRBJ1-5; no clear D gene. Trimming shortened V by 0 bases and J by 0 bases, and 9 bases separated the two germline ends. The CDR3 length is 16 residues.

This clonotype has just a few counts. The CDR3 loop is CASSSEGAWNNEQFF. The CDR3 DNA sequence: TGTGCCAGCAGTTCTGAGGGGGCGTGGAACAATGAGCAGTTCTTC. This chain joins TRBV6-5 and TRBJ2-1; 7 positions match TRBD1. The junction had 8 bases not matched to a gene; V was cut back by 4 bases and J by 5 bases. The CDR3 has 15 amino acids. CDR1 and CDR2 from the germline V gene are MNHEY and SVGAGI.

The chain is built from TRBV29-1 and TRBJ2-5; D might be TRBD1 (5 bases). Deletions cut 6 bases from V and 6 bases from J, with 20 bases between. CDR1 is SQVTM and CDR2 is ANQGSEA in the germline V gene. This CDR3 comprises 14 residues. The CDR3 sequence: CSVTDGVYRQTQYF. CDR3 DNA: TGCAGCGTCACCGACGGAGTGTACAGGCAGACCCAGTACTTC.

About this clonotype: This may be a read error, as it is one base from a much larger clone. CDR3 in amino acids: CSVTRGPEDTEAFF. CDR3 coding DNA: TGCAGCGTAACCCGGGGTCCCGAGGATACTGAAGCTTTCTTT. This rearrangement joins TRBV29-1 to TRBJ1-1; D is unresolved. CDR3 length: 14 residues. Trimming shortened V by 6 bases and J by 5 bases, and 19 bases separated the two germline ends. CDR1 is SQVTM and CDR2 is ANQGSEA in the germline V gene.

Remarks on this clonotype: An end of the junction differs from the germline gene, which may be a read error. V is TRBV29-1 and J is TRBJ1-3; D is undetermined. There are 14 residues in the CDR3. CDR1 and CDR2 from the germline V gene are SQVTM and ANQGSEA. CDR3 nucleotide sequence: TGCAGCGTAGGCGCCGGGGTCGGTGGATACACCATATATTTT. Translated: CSVGAGVGGYTIYF.

Regarding this clonotype: This may stem from a read error, because a much larger clone lies one nucleotide away. V usage is TRBV5-6 and J usage is TRBJ2-7; either TRBD1 or TRBD2 may fit D (5 bases each). The CDR3 sequence is 14 residues long. Trimming cost V 2 bases and J 6 bases, with 15 bases left between them. Germline assignment: CDR1 SGHDT and CDR2 YYEEEE. In DNA form, the CDR3 reads TGTGCCAGCAGCTTACTAGGGGTCATCGGCGAGCAGTACTTC. Encoded protein: CASSLLGVIGEQYF.

This clonotype has a handful of counts. Sequence at one end of the junction differs from germline and may be a read error. The rearrangement joins TRBV5-4 to TRBJ2-7; no reliable D call. Germline lookup yields CDR1 SGHNT and CDR2 YYREEE (reference sequence). The CDR3 has 13 amino acids. Written as DNA, the CDR3 is TGTGTCAGCAGCTCCGTGGCGCAGGACGAGCAGTACTTC. It yields the protein CVSSSVAQDEQYF.

CDR3: CAWSKGFGNTIYF. The CDR3 DNA reads as TGTGCCTGGAGTAAGGGCTTTGGAAACACCATATATTTT. This chain uses TRBV30 with TRBJ1-3; D remains ambiguous. The V and J ends lost 2 bases and 3 bases respectively, with 8 bases between them. The CDR3 spans 13 residues. Germline V gene lookup returns CDR1 GTSNPN and CDR2 SVGIG (reference sequence).

A note on this clonotype: This sequence may be a read error, since a much larger clone differs from it by one base. The rearrangement links TRBV28 to TRBJ1-2, with D hard to call. Germline V lookup: CDR1 MDHEN, CDR2 SYDVKM. Between the trimmed V and J ends, which lost 3 bases and 4 bases, there was a span of 9 bases. This CDR3 region has 13 residues. CDR3 residues: CASSLSTIYGYTF. The CDR3 nucleotides are TGTGCCAGCAGTTTGAGCACAATCTATGGCTACACCTTC.

The chain recombines TRBV7-8 with TRBJ2-1, with 7 bases matching TRBD2. The CDR3 is 15 amino acids. The V gene end was trimmed by 1 base and the J gene end by 5 bases; junction bases not matched to a gene: 5. Germline values: CDR1 SGHVS, CDR2 FQNEAQ. CDR3 sequence (DNA): TGTGCCAGCAGCTTAGTCTGCGGGAGTGACAATGAGCAGTTCTTC. This encodes CASSLVCGSDNEQFF.

This clonotype has at least ten counts. The chain recombines TRBV20-1 with TRBJ2-7; D is ambiguous. Germline V gene data show CDR1 as DFQATT and CDR2 as SNEGSKA (reference sequence). The CDR3 covers 13 residues. Trimming cost V 3 bases and J 1 base, with 10 bases left between them. For the CDR3, the DNA is TGCAGTGCTAGTAGTCCCCGTTCCTACGAGCAGTACTTC. Residues: CSASSPRSYEQYF.